Listed below are T cell receptor beta chains from one sample, sequenced in a study of patients and donors after allogeneic stem cell transplantation. TCRdb analysed the RT-PCR reads with MiXCR anew, one entry per CDR3 protein. The sample holds roughly 230,000 distinct CDR3 sequences, around 14% seen once. The material sequenced was blood, either unsorted or a sorted T cell fraction (not recorded which). These receptors all come from a human donor who was either an allogeneic HSCT recipient or a stem cell or donor lymphocyte infusion donor (not recorded which). It is not recorded whose cells these are; they may come from a transplant donor. Each CDR3 is given with its conserved first and last residue. The order of the fields is clone size, D gene, V gene, J gene, CDR3 protein, CDR3 DNA. A D gene is named only where the DNA matches it firmly. The size field is filled for only some rows; it gives once, few, many or a size class.

size: many; D: .; V: TRBV5-1; J: TRBJ2-5; CDR3: CASSLGPGNQETQYF; DNA: TGCGCCAGCAGCTTGGGTCCGGGGAACCAAGAGACCCAGTACTTC
size: .; D: .; V: TRBV14; J: TRBJ1-2; CDR3: CASSQAGADYGYTF; DNA: TGTGCCAGCAGCCAAGCCGGGGCTGACTATGGCTACACCTTC
size: .; D: .; V: TRBV3-1; J: TRBJ2-5; CDR3: CASSQLRAGEEETQYF; DNA: TGTGCCAGCAGCCAACTCCGGGCAGGGGAGGAGGAGACCCAGTACTTC
size: many; D: TRBD1; V: TRBV5-5; J: TRBJ1-5; CDR3: CASSLDGTGYQPQHF; DNA: TGTGCCAGCAGCTTGGACGGGACAGGGTACCAGCCCCAGCATTTT
size: many; D: TRBD1; V: TRBV5-6; J: TRBJ2-5; CDR3: CASSLLQGVETQYF; DNA: TGTGCCAGCAGCTTGCTACAGGGGGTAGAGACCCAGTACTTC
size: many; D: TRBD2; V: TRBV5-3; J: TRBJ2-5; CDR3: CARSLRDPPGLQNQETQYF; DNA: TGTGCCAGAAGCTTGCGGGACCCGCCGGGACTACAGAACCAAGAGACCCAGTACTTC
size: few; D: TRBD1; V: TRBV5-5; J: TRBJ1-6; CDR3: CASNLNPGTGDSPLHF; DNA: TGTGCCAGCAACTTAAACCCCGGGACAGGGGATTCACCCCTCCACTTT
size: .; D: TRBD2; V: TRBV7-3; J: TRBJ2-1; CDR3: CASSSPAGLDTEQFF; DNA: TGTGCCAGCAGCTCCCCGGCGGGACTAGATACTGAGCAGTTCTTC
size: few; D: .; V: TRBV3-1; J: TRBJ1-2; CDR3: CASSQINYGYTF; DNA: TGTGCCAGCAGCCAGATCAACTATGGCTACACCTTC
size: many; D: TRBD1; V: TRBV20-1; J: TRBJ1-6; CDR3: CSARDAGQGTRTLHF; DNA: TGCAGTGCTAGAGATGCGGGACAGGGGACAAGAACCCTCCACTTT
size: .; D: .; V: TRBV20-1; J: TRBJ1-2; CDR3: CSASQGNTYGYTF; DNA: TGCAGTGCTAGTCAGGGCAATACTTATGGCTACACCTTC
size: .; D: .; V: TRBV5-6; J: TRBJ1-2; CDR3: CASSLGTVHYGYTF; DNA: TGTGCCAGCAGCTTGGGGACGGTTCACTATGGCTACACCTTC
size: many; D: TRBD1; V: TRBV5-1; J: TRBJ2-5; CDR3: CASSLVQGKETQYF; DNA: TGCGCCAGCAGCTTGGTACAGGGGAAAGAGACCCAGTACTTC
size: .; D: .; V: TRBV6-5; J: TRBJ1-3; CDR3: CASTKPGNTIYF; DNA: TGTGCCAGCACGAAACCTGGAAACACCATATATTTT
size: few; D: .; V: TRBV7-2; J: TRBJ1-2; CDR3: CASRGFSNYGYTF; DNA: TGTGCCAGCAGAGGTTTTTCTAACTATGGCTACACCTTC
size: .; D: .; V: TRBV7-2; J: TRBJ2-5; CDR3: CASSPRLRGETQYF; DNA: TGTGCCAGCAGCCCTAGGTTACGTGGGGAGACCCAGTACTTC
size: few; D: TRBD1; V: TRBV19; J: TRBJ1-1; CDR3: CASNKQGATTEAFF; DNA: TGTGCCAGTAACAAACAGGGGGCTACCACTGAAGCTTTCTTT
size: .; D: .; V: TRBV7-3; J: TRBJ2-1; CDR3: CASSQAPGVNEQFF; DNA: TGTGCCAGCAGCCAAGCCCCGGGGGTCAATGAGCAGTTCTTC
size: .; D: .; V: TRBV7-3; J: TRBJ2-3; CDR3: CASRRAEGSTDTQYF; DNA: TGTGCCAGCAGGAGAGCGGAGGGGAGCACAGATACGCAGTATTTT
size: few; D: TRBD1; V: TRBV29-1; J: TRBJ1-5; CDR3: CSVGQGESAQHF; DNA: TGCAGCGTTGGACAGGGAGAATCAGCCCAGCATTTT
size: many; D: .; V: TRBV24-1; J: TRBJ1-5; CDR3: CATSDFSGHNNQPQHF; DNA: TGTGCCACCAGTGATTTCTCGGGACATAACAATCAGCCCCAGCATTTT
size: .; D: TRBD1; V: TRBV30; J: TRBJ1-2; CDR3: CAWRDQGARYGYTF; DNA: TGTGCCTGGAGGGATCAGGGGGCTCGGTATGGCTACACCTTC
size: few; D: .; V: TRBV27; J: TRBJ2-5; CDR3: CASKARGEGETQYF; DNA: TGTGCCAGCAAGGCCAGGGGGGAGGGGGAGACCCAGTACTTC
size: few; D: .; V: TRBV12-3/TRBV12-4; J: TRBJ1-1; CDR3: CASSLKDSNTEAFF; DNA: TGTGCCAGCAGTTTAAAGGACAGCAACACTGAAGCTTTCTTT
size: few; D: .; V: TRBV30; J: TRBJ1-2; CDR3: CAWVDSFYGYTF; DNA: TGTGCCTGGGTGGACAGCTTCTATGGCTACACCTTC
size: few; D: TRBD2; V: TRBV20-1; J: TRBJ2-5; CDR3: CSAQSGGDLDQYF; DNA: TGCAGTGCACAGAGCGGGGGGGACCTCGACCAGTACTTC
size: .; D: .; V: TRBV20-1; J: TRBJ1-6; CDR3: CSARISRGANSPLHF; DNA: TGCAGTGCTCGTATTTCCCGGGGCGCTAATTCACCCCTCCACTTT
size: many; D: .; V: TRBV7-3; J: TRBJ1-2; CDR3: CASSLSPGRHGYTF; DNA: TGTGCCAGCAGCTTATCCCCCGGGAGACATGGCTACACCTTC
size: many; D: .; V: TRBV6-1; J: TRBJ1-5; CDR3: CASSHGGEVRNQPQHF; DNA: TGTGCCAGCAGTCACGGGGGGGAGGTGCGCAATCAGCCCCAGCATTTT
size: .; D: .; V: TRBV7-3; J: TRBJ2-3; CDR3: CASSPITTDTQYF; DNA: TGTGCCAGCAGCCCAATAACCACAGATACGCAGTATTTT
size: .; D: TRBD1; V: TRBV6-2/TRBV6-3; J: TRBJ1-5; CDR3: CASSYSNKRTGSYQPQHF; DNA: TGTGCCAGCAGTTACTCGAATAAACGGACAGGGAGTTATCAGCCCCAGCATTTT
size: medium-sized; D: TRBD2; V: TRBV5-5; J: TRBJ2-3; CDR3: CASSLGGGRGTDTQYF; DNA: TGTGCCAGCAGCTTGGGAGGCGGGAGGGGGACAGATACGCAGTATTTT
size: .; D: TRBD2; V: TRBV20-1; J: TRBJ2-1; CDR3: CSTLLAGGGFNEQFF; DNA: TGCAGTACCCTCCTAGCGGGGGGTGGATTCAATGAGCAGTTCTTC
size: few; D: .; V: TRBV20-1; J: TRBJ2-3; CDR3: CSAPPPTASTDTQYF; DNA: TGCAGTGCTCCTCCCCCGACGGCTAGCACAGATACGCAGTATTTT
size: .; D: .; V: TRBV20-1; J: TRBJ1-2; CDR3: CSASSPGGGYGYTF; DNA: TGCAGTGCTAGTTCCCCCGGGGGTGGGTATGGCTACACCTTC
size: many; D: .; V: TRBV28; J: TRBJ1-1; CDR3: CASSPPTAIRTEAFF; DNA: TGTGCCAGCAGTCCCCCGACCGCTATCCGAACTGAAGCTTTCTTT
size: .; D: TRBD1; V: TRBV4-1; J: TRBJ1-6; CDR3: CASSQDAGGHSSYNSPLHF; DNA: TGCGCCAGCAGCCAAGATGCAGGGGGCCACAGCTCCTATAATTCACCCCTCCACTTT
size: .; D: .; V: TRBV12-3/TRBV12-4; J: TRBJ2-5; CDR3: CASRPQSSAGATQYF; DNA: TGTGCCAGCAGACCCCAGTCATCCGCTGGGGCGACCCAGTACTTC
size: .; D: TRBD2; V: TRBV24-1; J: TRBJ2-7; CDR3: CATSDPGTSGTGEQYF; DNA: TGTGCCACCAGTGACCCCGGGACTAGCGGAACGGGCGAGCAGTACTTC
size: few; D: TRBD2; V: TRBV12-3/TRBV12-4; J: TRBJ2-1; CDR3: CASSLRRAGGGTGNEQFF; DNA: TGTGCCAGCAGTTTAAGGAGAGCGGGAGGGGGAACGGGCAATGAGCAGTTCTTC
size: .; D: TRBD1; V: TRBV18; J: TRBJ2-1; CDR3: CASSPSGTGGSYEQFF; DNA: TGTGCCAGCTCACCATCCGGGACAGGGGGATCATATGAGCAGTTCTTC
size: .; D: TRBD2; V: TRBV5-1; J: TRBJ2-1; CDR3: CASSLVPSGGAYNEQFF; DNA: TGCGCCAGCAGCTTGGTTCCTAGCGGGGGGGCTTACAATGAGCAGTTCTTC
size: few; D: .; V: TRBV2; J: TRBJ1-1; CDR3: CASSRVTAFF; DNA: TGTGCCAGCAGTCGTGTTACAGCTTTCTTT
size: .; D: .; V: TRBV28; J: TRBJ1-2; CDR3: CASREQTNYGYTF; DNA: TGTGCCAGCAGAGAACAGACGAACTATGGCTACACCTTC
size: few; D: .; V: TRBV20-1; J: TRBJ1-5; CDR3: CSAGKGPQHF; DNA: TGCAGTGCTGGGAAAGGGCCCCAGCATTTT
size: many; D: .; V: TRBV6-5; J: TRBJ2-7; CDR3: CASSNFREQYF; DNA: TGTGCCAGCAGCAACTTTCGCGAGCAGTACTTC
size: many; D: .; V: TRBV12-3/TRBV12-4; J: TRBJ1-2; CDR3: CASSITIGGYTF; DNA: TGTGCCAGCAGTATTACAATTGGTGGCTACACCTTC